These 10 T cell receptor beta chains came from one sample sequenced in a study of blood T cell repertoires in COVID-19 (dated by TCRdb to between 2020 and 2021). Library preparation employed the immunoSEQ multiplex PCR assay. Entries here come from immuneACCESS through TCRdb and include only in-frame sequences with V and J called. Some clones fail to appear in such tables; in the studies checked, an unresolved V gene covers under half of the shortfall, and the cause of the remainder is unknown. The sample data list around 300,000 clones, and 88% of these were observed just once. The top ten hold about 5% of the sample. The sequencing sample was made of PBMCs or T cells enriched from blood (not recorded which). The receptors derive from a man under 40 who had recovered from COVID-19.

This clone is a singleton in its sample. The rearrangement joins TRBV9 to TRBJ2-2, with D perhaps matching TRBD2 (5 bases). CDR1 is SGDLS and CDR2 is YYNGEE in the germline V gene. The length of the CDR3 is 17 residues. The V gene lost 0 bases and the J gene lost 3 bases, with 15 bases spanning the gap. The CDR3 DNA reads TGTGCCAGCAGCGTAGAAGGGAATGCGGGTTACACCGGGGAGCTGTTTTTT. As protein: CASSVEGNAGYTGELFF.

This chain joins TRBV19 and TRBJ1-5; D remains unclear. CDR3 size: 13 residues. Germline V gene data show CDR1 as LNHDA and CDR2 as SQIVND (reference sequence). V was cut by 8 bases and J by 0 bases, with 8 bases left in between. The DNA of the CDR3 is TGTGCCAGTCACGAAGCTAGCAATCAGCCCCAGCATTTT. Translating it yields CASHEASNQPQHF.

This clone was detected once. The chain has TRBV28 and TRBJ2-1; 8 bases line up with TRBD2. V dropped 7 bases and J dropped 2; count of bases not matched to a gene: 10. Looked up from germline, CDR1 is MDHEN and CDR2 is SYDVKM. This CDR3 has 16 residues. The CDR3 bases are TGTGCCAGCAACCCAGGATCGGGGGGGGCCTACAATGAGCAGTTCTTC. It specifies CASNPGSGGAYNEQFF. The full variable domain, in which reference TRBV28 and TRBJ2-1 provide the parts outside the CDR3, is DVKVTQSSRYLVKRTGEKVFLECVQDMDHENMFWYRQDPGLGLRLIYFSYDVKMKEKGDIPEGYSVSREKKERFSLILESASTNQTSMYLCASNPGSGGAYNEQFFGPGTRLTVL.

V and J are TRBV28 and TRBJ2-5; 9 nucleotides line up with TRBD2. V trimming: 7 bases; J trimming: 5 bases; junction bases outside the gene matches: 11. CDR1 is MDHEN, CDR2 SYDVKM, per germline. This CDR3 is 15 amino acids long. CDR3 in amino acids: CASTLGSLAGETQYF. DNA for the CDR3: TGTGCCAGCACCTTGGGGTCTCTAGCGGGGGAGACCCAGTACTTC.

J is TRBJ1-2 and V is TRBV7-2; D unclear. Trimming removed 0 bases from V and 3 bases from J, with 5 bases in between. Germline V CDR1 and CDR2: SGHTA, FQGNSA. The CDR3 sequence is 13 residues long. In DNA form, the CDR3 reads TGTGCCAGCAGCTTAGCCCGGGACTATGGCTACACCTTC. This sequence encodes CASSLARDYGYTF.

The genes are TRBV5-6 and TRBJ2-7; D unclear. The germline gives CDR1 SGHDT, CDR2 YYEEEE. The CDR3 covers 14 residues. Trimming took off 0 bases at V and 5 bases at J, with 12 bases between the two ends. The CDR3 DNA reads as TGTGCCAGCAGCTTGGTAAGATACGGTGACGAGCAGTACTTC. This codes for CASSLVRYGDEQYF.

V and J are TRBV28 and TRBJ1-1, with D possibly TRBD1 on 5 matching bases. The CDR3 length is 14 residues. Trimming took off 4 bases at V and 3 bases at J, with 12 bases between the two ends. The germline V gene encodes CDR1 MDHEN and CDR2 SYDVKM. CDR3 nucleotide sequence: TGTGCCAGCAGTTCGGTAGACAGAGACACTGAAGCTTTCTTT. This gives the protein CASSSVDRDTEAFF.

V is TRBV6-1 and J is TRBJ1-6; 8 bases line up with TRBD1. J was trimmed by 7 bases and V by 3 bases; bases with no gene match: 5. The germline gives CDR1 MNHNS, CDR2 SASEGT. The CDR3 is 15 amino acids. The CDR3 bases are TGTGCCAGCAGTGATTTCCAGGGGGCGAATTCACCCCTCCACTTT. Translating it yields CASSDFQGANSPLHF.

The rearrangement uses TRBV5-1 and TRBJ1-6; 10 nucleotides align to TRBD1. Germline CDR1 is SGHRS and CDR2 is YFSETQ. There are 16 residues in the CDR3. Unmatched junction bases numbered 9, after V lost 0 bases and J lost 12 bases. CDR3 sequence reads: CASSLGGTGAEEPLHF. Written as DNA, the CDR3 is TGCGCCAGCAGCTTGGGAGGGACAGGGGCCGAGGAACCCCTCCACTTT.

CDR3 sequence: CASSIAGGRGEQYF. The CDR3, as DNA: TGTGCCAGTAGTATAGCGGGGGGTCGTGGCGAGCAGTACTTC. V gene TRBV19 combines with J gene TRBJ2-7, with 7 positions matching TRBD2. Germline values: CDR1 LNHDA, CDR2 SQIVND (reference sequence). This CDR3 region has 14 residues. Trimming took 1 base from V and 6 from J; bases not matched to a gene: 6.